This T cell receptor (beta chain) comes out of a study of CD8+ T cells in alopecia areata (dated by TCRdb to 2016 to 2019). For context, the study as a whole: High-throughput TCRbeta sequencing was used to examine T cell clonal expansion in alopecia areata in both the C3H/HeJ mouse model and human patients. Scalp tissue and sorted CD4+ and CD8+ peripheral blood T cells from patchy and totalis/universalis alopecia areata patients and from healthy controls were covered by human TCRbeta sequencing. Scalp clonality was compared among normal scalp (n=4), patchy alopecia areata scalp (n=8), and alopecia totalis/universalis scalp (n=8). RNA was extracted with the PAXgene miRNA kit for fixed scalp, the miRNeasy kit for PBMCs, and the RNeasy kit for mouse skin. immunoSEQ multiplex PCR using 35 Vbeta forward primers and 13 Jbeta reverse primers was used to amplify TCRbeta CDR3 regions. Beyond this particular receptor, the publication reports: Resident alphabeta T cells in normal human skin are also sequenced, complicating scalp TCR repertoire analysis, unlike mouse skin dominated by gammadelta T cells. Compared with mice, TCR sequences shared between patients were less clear, possibly partly because of HLA diversity across the patient population. Compared with normal scalp, lesional scalp, particularly in alopecia totalis/universalis, had higher clonality and more expanded CD8+ clones, which suggests antigenic drive.

Receptor amplification or capture employed the immunoSEQ multiplex PCR assay. RNA was extracted from all samples and reverse transcribed into cDNA, which served as template for TCR sequencing. SuperScript III was used for first-strand cDNA synthesis, primed with a 2:1 mix of oligo-dT and random hexamers. A synthetic immune receptor repertoire was used to gauge amplification bias, and whatever bias remained was removed computationally. From the authors' description of their analysis: Raw reads were preprocessed to remove errors, and CDR3 was defined by IMGT conventions from the conserved cysteine to phenylalanine. Clonality was computed by normalizing Shannon entropy by log2 of the number of productive unique TCRs and subtracting the result from 1. CD4 or CD8 identity of scalp clones was inferred by cross-referencing scalp TCRbeta sequences with sorted blood CD4 and CD8 repertoires. The clones in this table, taken by TCRdb from immuneACCESS, are in-frame only. Not every clone is retained; where verified, under half of the shortfall comes from an unresolved V gene, and the cause of the rest is unknown. Clone size and V and J calls were adopted from that table, with D and trimming inferred from the DNA. The sample table holds approximately 58,000 clones, of which around 44% were seen once. The ten largest account for around 54% of the sample.

Lesional scalp punch biopsies and peripheral blood were collected from alopecia areata patients. PBMCs were isolated by density centrifugation and stained for CD3, CD4 and CD8, after which CD4+ and CD8+ T cells were sorted on a FACSAria. As part of a multicenter biomarker study, untreated alopecia areata patients were recruited. In roughly five patients from the biomarker study, the blood CD8+ T cells went through an additional sort into NKG2D-low and NKG2D-high fractions. In the case of this clone: Its antigen remains undetermined. Per-nucleotide qualities are absent, and no much larger clonotype sits a single base away.

The CDR3, from cysteine to phenylalanine, totals 17 residues. The kept DNA is CDR3 alone, 51 bases in frame from the first base. Ends trimmed: V by 4 bases, J by 3 bases; bases unmatched to a gene: 12. For CDR1 and CDR2, the germline V gene lists MGHDK and SYGVNS. Sequenced sample: NKG2D-low CD8+ T cells sorted from blood. This specimen's cell subset or site label, per the study, means: sorted CD8+ NKG2D-low blood T cells. The source is a human donor with alopecia areata. The chain joins TRBV25-1 to TRBJ2-1, and 7 junctional nucleotides match TRBD2. The CDR3 in this case is CASSGLRTGGFYNEQFF. The nucleotide sequence reads TGTGCCAGCAGTGGTCTTCGGACGGGAGGATTCTACAATGAGCAGTTCTTC.